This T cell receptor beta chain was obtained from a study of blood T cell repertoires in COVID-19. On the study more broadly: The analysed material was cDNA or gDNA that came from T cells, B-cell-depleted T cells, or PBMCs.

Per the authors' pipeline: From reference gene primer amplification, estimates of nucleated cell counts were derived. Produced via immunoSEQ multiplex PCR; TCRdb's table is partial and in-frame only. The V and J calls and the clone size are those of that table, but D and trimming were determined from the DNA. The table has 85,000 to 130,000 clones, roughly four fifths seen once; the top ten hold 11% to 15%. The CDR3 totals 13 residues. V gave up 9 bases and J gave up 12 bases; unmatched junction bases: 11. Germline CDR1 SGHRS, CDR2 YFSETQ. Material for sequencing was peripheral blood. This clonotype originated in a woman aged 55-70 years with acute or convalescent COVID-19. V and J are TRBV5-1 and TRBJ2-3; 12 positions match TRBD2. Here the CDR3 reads CATSPGTSGPQYF. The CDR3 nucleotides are TGCGCCACCAGTCCCGGGACTAGCGGGCCCCAGTATTTT.